This T cell receptor (beta chain) appears in the sequencing data of a study of T cell responses to AZD1222 COVID-19 vaccine. General study findings and limits: There were repertoire samples only from the period after the peak T cell response. Spike was spanned by vaccine-associated CD4 TCRs, which were dominant at 160-218 and 743-854.

In germline, CDR1 is LGHDT, CDR2 YNNKEL (reference sequence). This CDR3 comprises 14 residues. V was shortened by 0 bases and J by 7 bases, with 12 bases between the two germline ends. A note on this clone: As yet, its antigen is unknown.

The protocol was immunoSEQ multiplex PCR, while the TCRdb copy is restricted to in-frame clones and leaves out a portion. The sample comprises about 96,000 clones, around 91% of which are singletons, and 4% to 6% rests with the top ten. V gene TRBV3-1 (or the pseudogene TRBV3-2) combines with J gene TRBJ1-2; D possibly corresponds to TRBD1 (5 bases). The sequence was collected from an adult in good health. This specimen was peripheral blood, taken on day 0 of MenACWY control vaccination. This CDR3 is CASSQDSTGGGYTF. CDR3 bases: TGTGCCAGCAGCCAAGACAGCACAGGTGGTGGCTACACCTTC.